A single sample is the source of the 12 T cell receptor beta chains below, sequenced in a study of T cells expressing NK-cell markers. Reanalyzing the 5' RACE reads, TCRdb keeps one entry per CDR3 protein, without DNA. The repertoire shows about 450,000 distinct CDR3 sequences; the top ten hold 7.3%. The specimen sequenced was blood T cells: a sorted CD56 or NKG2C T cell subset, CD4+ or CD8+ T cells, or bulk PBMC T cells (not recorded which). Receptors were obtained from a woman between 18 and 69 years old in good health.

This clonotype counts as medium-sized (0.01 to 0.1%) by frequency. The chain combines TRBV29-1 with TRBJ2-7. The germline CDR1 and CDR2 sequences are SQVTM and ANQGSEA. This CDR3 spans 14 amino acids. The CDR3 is CSVEVGFHPYEQYF.

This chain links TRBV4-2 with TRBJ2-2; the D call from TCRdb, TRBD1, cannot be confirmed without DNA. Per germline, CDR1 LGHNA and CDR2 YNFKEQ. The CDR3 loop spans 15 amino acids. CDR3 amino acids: CASSHTGTGTGELFF.

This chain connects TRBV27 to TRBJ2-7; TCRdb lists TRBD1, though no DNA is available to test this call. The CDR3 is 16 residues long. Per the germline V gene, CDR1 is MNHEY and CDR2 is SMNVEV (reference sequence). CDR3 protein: CASSLYPGGASYEQYF.

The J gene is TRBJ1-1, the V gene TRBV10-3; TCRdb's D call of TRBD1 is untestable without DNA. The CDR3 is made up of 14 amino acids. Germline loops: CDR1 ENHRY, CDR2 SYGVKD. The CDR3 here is CAITEKGGSTEAFF.

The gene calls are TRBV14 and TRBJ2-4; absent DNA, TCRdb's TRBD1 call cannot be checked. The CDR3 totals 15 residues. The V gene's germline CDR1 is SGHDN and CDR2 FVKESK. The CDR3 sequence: CASSLTGLGKNIQYF.

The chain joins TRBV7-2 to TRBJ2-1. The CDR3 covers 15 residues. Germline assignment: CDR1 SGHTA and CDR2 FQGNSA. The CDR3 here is CASSLGPTAYNEQFF.

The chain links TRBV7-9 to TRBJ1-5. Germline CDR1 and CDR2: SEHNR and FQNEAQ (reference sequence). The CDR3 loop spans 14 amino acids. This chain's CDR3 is CASTLDGSNQPQHF.

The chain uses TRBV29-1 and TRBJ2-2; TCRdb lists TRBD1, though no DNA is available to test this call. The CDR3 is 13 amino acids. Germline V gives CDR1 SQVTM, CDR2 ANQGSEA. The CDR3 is CSAHRGSTGELFF.

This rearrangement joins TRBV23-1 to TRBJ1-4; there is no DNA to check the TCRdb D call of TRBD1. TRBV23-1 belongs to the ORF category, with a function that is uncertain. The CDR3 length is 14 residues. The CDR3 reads CAVPGISTNEKLFF.

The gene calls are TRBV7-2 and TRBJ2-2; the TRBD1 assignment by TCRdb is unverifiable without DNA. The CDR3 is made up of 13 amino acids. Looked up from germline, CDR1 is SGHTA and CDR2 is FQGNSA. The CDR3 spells CASSQGTPGELFF.

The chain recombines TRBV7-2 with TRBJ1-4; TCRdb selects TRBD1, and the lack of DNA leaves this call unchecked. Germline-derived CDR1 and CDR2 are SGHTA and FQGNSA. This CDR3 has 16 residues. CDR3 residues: CASSYRRTDGFEKLFF.

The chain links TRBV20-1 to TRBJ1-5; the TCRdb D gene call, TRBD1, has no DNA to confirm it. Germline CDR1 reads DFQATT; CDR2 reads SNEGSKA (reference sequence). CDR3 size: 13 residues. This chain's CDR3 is CSATTGPQQPQHF.